The TCR beta chain described here comes from a study of patients and donors after allogeneic stem cell transplantation. From the RT-PCR reads, TCRdb called clonotypes with MiXCR, one entry per CDR3 protein. The data hold about 960,000 distinct CDR3 sequences, with 18% observed a single time. This clonotype was seen repeatedly, ten times or more. With 3 bases removed from V and 4 bases from J, the gap between germline ends came to 6 bases. Per the germline V gene, CDR1 is SQVTM and CDR2 is ANQGSEA. This CDR3 is 11 amino acids long. The material sequenced was blood, either unsorted or a sorted T cell fraction (not recorded which). This TCR was sampled from a human donor who was either an allogeneic HSCT recipient or a stem cell or donor lymphocyte infusion donor (not recorded which). It is not recorded whose cells these are; they may come from a transplant donor. This chain uses TRBV29-1 with TRBJ1-1; D gene ambiguous. CDR3 sequence reads: CSVEGITEAFF. CDR3 sequence (DNA): TGCAGCGTTGAGGGGATCACTGAAGCTTTCTTT.